The 25 T cell receptor beta chains reported below all come from one sample, sequenced in a study of T cell responses to AZD1222 COVID-19 vaccine. Assay: immunoSEQ multiplex PCR; the TCRdb copy retains only in-frame clones and omits some. This table has over 130,000 clones, roughly nine tenths appearing once. The sequenced sample was peripheral blood, obtained 28 days after the second AZD1222 dose. The receptors shown here come from an adult who received the AZD1222 COVID-19 vaccine.

This chain uses TRBV7-9 with TRBJ2-7; D is possibly TRBD1 (5 bases). The length of the CDR3 is 14 residues. Germline V gene sequence: CDR1 SEHNR, CDR2 FQNEAQ (reference sequence). Trimming shortened V by 5 bases and J by 7 bases, and 18 bases separated the two germline ends. The CDR3 DNA sequence: TGTGCCAGCAGCCCTGGGGCGCCTGTGTTTGAGCAGTACTTC. Its protein is CASSPGAPVFEQYF.

The chain is built from TRBV3-1 (or the pseudogene TRBV3-2) and TRBJ1-2; 11 bases fit TRBD1. The CDR3 is 15 amino acids. Germline V gene data show CDR1 as LGHDT and CDR2 as YNNKEL (reference sequence). After removal of 4 bases from V and 4 bases from J, the junction contained 5 bases not matched to a gene. The CDR3 DNA reads TGTGCCAGCAGCCGAAGGACAGGGGGCGGCTATGGCTACACCTTC. Translation gives CASSRRTGGGYGYTF.

This chain uses TRBV4-3 with TRBJ1-5; tentatively, D is TRBD1 (5 bases). V gave up 2 bases and J gave up 4 bases, with 12 bases separating them. The CDR3 length is 15 residues. Germline V lookup: CDR1 LGHNA, CDR2 YSLEER. The CDR3 loop reads CASSQNQGLNQPQHF. For the CDR3, the DNA is TGCGCCAGCAGCCAAAATCAGGGTTTAAATCAGCCCCAGCATTTT.

The chain links TRBV28 to TRBJ2-2; D is undetermined. CDR3 length: 14 amino acids. CDR1 is MDHEN, CDR2 SYDVKM, per germline. Trimming took off 3 bases at V and 7 bases at J, with 12 bases between the two ends. CDR3 DNA sequence: TGTGCCAGCAGTTTGAGTGTGGTGGGCGGGGAGCTGTTTTTT. Its translation is CASSLSVVGGELFF.

J is TRBJ1-4 and V is TRBV30, with D hard to call. This CDR3 region has 14 residues. Trimming shortened V by 0 bases and J by 4 bases, and 9 bases separated the two germline ends. Germline loops: CDR1 GTSNPN, CDR2 SVGIG (reference sequence). This chain's CDR3 is CAWSVRGSNEKLFF. In DNA form, the CDR3 reads TGTGCCTGGAGTGTACGGGGAAGTAATGAAAAACTGTTTTTT.

The CDR3: CASSLDPRGNEQFF. Here the CDR3 DNA reads TGTGCCAGCAGCTTAGACCCCAGGGGGAATGAGCAGTTCTTC. The rearrangement joins TRBV7-2 to TRBJ2-1; 7 positions match TRBD1. There are 14 residues in the CDR3. With 1 base clipped from V and 7 bases from J, the junction kept 4 bases outside the gene matches. Per germline, CDR1 SGHTA and CDR2 FQGNSA.

This chain joins TRBV19 and TRBJ1-5; D unresolved. The CDR3 spans 16 residues. V lost 3 bases and J 0 bases, leaving 12 bases between the germline ends. The germline gives CDR1 LNHDA, CDR2 SQIVND (reference sequence). The CDR3 DNA follows: TGTGCCAGTAGTATCTTGTTTCAGAGTAGCAATCAGCCCCAGCATTTT. This codes for CASSILFQSSNQPQHF.

J is TRBJ1-4 and V is TRBV27; the D is unclear. Trimming shortened V by 2 bases and J by 7 bases, and 17 bases separated the two germline ends. CDR1 MNHEY and CDR2 SMNVEV come from the germline V gene (reference sequence). This CDR3 spans 16 amino acids. The CDR3 DNA sequence: TGTGCCAGCAGTTTAACCCCGGGAGGGCGTGCTGAAAAACTGTTTTTT. Amino acids: CASSLTPGGRAEKLFF.

The chain is built from TRBV29-1 and TRBJ2-3; 9 nucleotides agree with TRBD2. J lost 2 bases, V lost 7 bases, and 19 bases had no gene match. Germline V lookup: CDR1 SQVTM, CDR2 ANQGSEA. This CDR3 is built from 18 residues. As DNA, the CDR3 is TGCAGCGCCCCTTGGGGCGGCGTAGCGGGAGACCTCACAGATACGCAGTATTTT. This codes for CSAPWGGVAGDLTDTQYF.

This rearrangement joins TRBV7-3 to TRBJ2-1; perhaps TRBD2 as D (5 bases). Deletions cut 3 bases from V and 8 bases from J, with 17 bases between. There are 15 residues in the CDR3. The V gene's germline CDR1 is SGHTA and CDR2 FQGTGA. DNA of the CDR3: TGTGCCAGCAGCTTTGGGATCCAGACTATAGATGAGCAGTTCTTC. It encodes CASSFGIQTIDEQFF.

The chain joins TRBV4-2 to TRBJ1-2; D uncertain. The CDR3 contains 15 residues. Trimming left V 0 bases short and J 4 bases short, with 12 bases between. Per germline, CDR1 LGHNA and CDR2 YNFKEQ. CDR3 DNA sequence: TGTGCCAGCAGCCAAGATCTGGCGAGCATCTATGGCTACACCTTC. Its protein is CASSQDLASIYGYTF.

The V and J genes are TRBV10-1 and TRBJ2-3; D uncertain. The CDR3 has 15 amino acids. Germline values: CDR1 WNHNN, CDR2 SYGVQD (reference sequence). V was pared by 2 bases and J by 0 bases, with 9 bases between. CDR3 DNA sequence: TGCGCCAGCAGTGAGATGGCCCCAAGCACAGATACGCAGTATTTT. It is translated as CASSEMAPSTDTQYF.

The chain couples TRBV5-5 to TRBJ1-1, with a possible D match to TRBD1 (5 bases). CDR1 is SGHKS and CDR2 is YYEKEE in the germline V gene (reference sequence). This CDR3 has 17 residues. Trimming removed 1 base at V and 6 bases at J, with 22 bases between. CDR3 amino acids: CASSLIVGPDVLSEAFF. The CDR3 DNA reads TGTGCCAGCAGCTTGATTGTGGGGCCGGATGTATTATCTGAAGCTTTCTTT.

CDR3: CASSVGRQGIYGYTF. CDR3 sequence (DNA): TGTGCCAGCAGCGTAGGGAGACAGGGTATCTATGGCTACACCTTC. The chain has TRBV9 and TRBJ1-2, with 7 nucleotides matching TRBD1. CDR1 and CDR2 from the germline V gene are SGDLS and YYNGEE. V shed 0 bases, J shed 4 bases, and the junction held 6 bases outside the gene matches. This CDR3 contains 15 residues.

This chain links TRBV19 with TRBJ1-4; D is undetermined. This CDR3 spans 15 amino acids. V lost 6 bases to trimming and J lost 7 bases, with 18 bases between them. Germline-derived CDR1 and CDR2 are LNHDA and SQIVND (reference sequence). CDR3 region: CASSRSEAISEKLFF. The DNA of the CDR3 is TGTGCCAGTAGCCGATCCGAGGCAATCAGTGAAAAACTGTTTTTT.

The gene calls are TRBV6-5 and TRBJ1-2, with no clear D. This CDR3 region has 15 residues. V was pared by 4 bases and J by 2 bases, with 14 bases between. Germline V gene sequence: CDR1 MNHEY, CDR2 SVGAGI. The CDR3 is CASSSQPGQNYGYTF. The CDR3 region has the DNA TGTGCCAGCAGTTCGCAGCCGGGTCAGAACTATGGCTACACCTTC.

This sequence joins TRBV5-1 and TRBJ1-1; the D gene is possibly TRBD1 (5 bases). The CDR3 contains 14 residues. V was pared by 2 bases and J by 4 bases, with 12 bases between. The germline V gene has CDR1 SGHRS and CDR2 YFSETQ. The CDR3 loop reads CASSFGGRGTEAFF. Here the CDR3 DNA reads TGCGCCAGCAGCTTCGGGGGGAGAGGCACTGAAGCTTTCTTT.

The chain uses TRBV9 and TRBJ1-5; D may be TRBD1 (6 bases). V lost 0 bases and J 7 bases, leaving 14 bases between the germline ends. Germline CDR1 is SGDLS and CDR2 is YYNGEE. The CDR3 has 15 residues. In DNA, the CDR3 is TGTGCCAGCAGCGTAGATACAGGGTCACGGCAGCCCCAGCATTTT. It codes for CASSVDTGSRQPQHF. The full variable domain, in which reference TRBV9 and TRBJ1-5 provide the parts outside the CDR3, is DSGVTQTPKHLITATGQRVTLRCSPRSGDLSVYWYQQSLDQGLQFLIQYYNGEERAKGNILERFSAQQFPDLHSELNLSSLELGDSALYFCASSVDTGSRQPQHFGDGTRLSIL.

The rearrangement uses TRBV10-3 and TRBJ1-4, with D perhaps TRBD1 (5 bases). V was cut by 0 bases and J by 4 bases, with 9 bases left in between. CDR1 and CDR2 from the germline V gene are ENHRY and SYGVKD. The CDR3 has 15 residues. CDR3 sequence reads: CAISESRQGNEKLFF. Here the CDR3 DNA reads TGTGCCATCAGTGAGTCGAGGCAGGGTAATGAAAAACTGTTTTTT.

The chain uses TRBV7-2 and TRBJ2-1; D could derive from TRBD1 or TRBD2 (5 bases each). This CDR3 has 16 residues. Trimming took 1 base from V and 3 from J, leaving 13 bases between them. Germline V gene data show CDR1 as SGHTA and CDR2 as FQGNSA. The chain's CDR3 is CASSLDVTGLYNEQFF. In DNA form, the CDR3 reads TGTGCCAGCAGCTTAGATGTAACAGGACTCTACAATGAGCAGTTCTTC.

The V call is TRBV6-5, the J call TRBJ2-1; TRBD2 agrees at 7 bases. The V gene end was trimmed by 5 bases and the J gene end by 0 bases; junction bases not matched to a gene: 4. The CDR3 sequence is 15 residues long. Germline lookup yields CDR1 MNHEY and CDR2 SVGAGI. CDR3 sequence reads: CASSTSVSSYNEQFF. DNA of the CDR3: TGTGCCAGCAGTACTAGCGTAAGCTCCTACAATGAGCAGTTCTTC.

The chain carries TRBV6-5 and TRBJ1-4, with TRBD1 identical over 9 bases. CDR3 size: 14 residues. Per germline, CDR1 MNHEY and CDR2 SVGAGI. Losses at the gene ends were 6 bases for V and 6 bases for J; bases not matched to a gene: 5. CDR3 sequence reads: CASRAGTGYEKLFF. The CDR3 nucleotides are TGTGCCAGCAGAGCCGGGACAGGGTATGAAAAACTGTTTTTT.

J is TRBJ1-2 and V is TRBV28, with D unclear. The CDR3 runs 13 residues. Trimming took 6 bases from V and 3 from J, leaving 11 bases between them. Germline V gene data show CDR1 as MDHEN and CDR2 as SYDVKM. The CDR3 sequence: CASRPPLDYGYTF. In DNA, the CDR3 is TGTGCCAGCAGACCTCCGTTAGACTATGGCTACACCTTC.

The chain links TRBV15 to TRBJ2-2; D perhaps matches TRBD1 (5 bases). Germline V gives CDR1 LNHNV, CDR2 YYDKDF (reference sequence). The CDR3 runs to 14 residues. The V end lost 4 bases, the J end lost 3 bases, and 9 bases lay between the germline ends. CDR3 residues: CATSTAGYTGELFF. In DNA form, the CDR3 reads TGTGCCACCAGCACGGCAGGGTACACCGGGGAGCTGTTTTTT.

The chain joins TRBV19 to TRBJ2-7; no firm D call. V dropped 6 bases and J dropped 0 bases, with 12 bases sitting between them. The length of the CDR3 is 14 residues. The germline CDR1 and CDR2 sequences are LNHDA and SQIVND (reference sequence). In DNA, the CDR3 is TGTGCCAGTAGCCCGACTCAAAACTCCTACGAGCAGTACTTC. It codes for CASSPTQNSYEQYF.